The clone carrying this T cell receptor (beta chain) has a single count. As yet, its antigen is unknown. 60 Vbeta and 13 Jbeta primers were used in PCR. TCRdb's table, derived via immunoSEQ multiplex PCR, lists solely in-frame clones and lacks some. The sample comprises 150,000 or so clones, around 82% of which are singletons, and 5% to 7.5% rests with the top ten. This specimen belongs to a study of cytomegalovirus exposure and HLA in healthy donors. Healthy individuals who donated bone marrow served as the donors. Trimming shortened V by 6 bases and J by 2 bases, and 10 bases separated the two germline ends. Germline V gives CDR1 MNHNY, CDR2 SVGAGI (reference sequence). The CDR3 spans 13 residues. Study observations and caveats: A later analysis reportedly identified an Asian-associated ancestry cluster as carrying fewer N-insertions than the roughly 670-donor mean. For most TCR sequences rarity was the rule, although some public TCRs occurred in many donors. Highly shared sequence variants in one cluster were likely a sequencing artifact.

This sequence originates from a woman between 50 and 59 years old in good health and CMV-seropositive. The chain carries TRBV6-6 and TRBJ1-1, with D maybe TRBD1 (5 bases). The sequenced sample was PBMCs. CDR3: CASSRQGNTEAFF. The CDR3 coding sequence is TGTGCCAGCAGCCGGCAGGGAAACACTGAAGCTTTCTTT.